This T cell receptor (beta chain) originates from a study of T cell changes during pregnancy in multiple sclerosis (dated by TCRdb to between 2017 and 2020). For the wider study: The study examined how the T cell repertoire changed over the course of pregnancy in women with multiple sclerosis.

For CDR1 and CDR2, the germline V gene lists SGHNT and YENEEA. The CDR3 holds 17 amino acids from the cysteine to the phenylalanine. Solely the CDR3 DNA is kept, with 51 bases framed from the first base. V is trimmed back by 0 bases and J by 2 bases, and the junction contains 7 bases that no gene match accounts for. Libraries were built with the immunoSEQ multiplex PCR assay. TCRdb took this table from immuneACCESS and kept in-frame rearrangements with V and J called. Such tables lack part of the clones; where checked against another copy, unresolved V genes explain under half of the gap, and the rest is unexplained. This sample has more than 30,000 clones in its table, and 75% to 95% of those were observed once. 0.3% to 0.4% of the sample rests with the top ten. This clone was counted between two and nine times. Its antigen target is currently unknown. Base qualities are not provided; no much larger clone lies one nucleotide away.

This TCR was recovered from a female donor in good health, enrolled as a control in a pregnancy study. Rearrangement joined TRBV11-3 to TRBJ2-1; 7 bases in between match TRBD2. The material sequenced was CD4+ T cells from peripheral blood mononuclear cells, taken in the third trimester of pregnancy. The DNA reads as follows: TGTGCCAGCAGCTTAGATCAGGGCGGGGGTGCCTACAATGAGCAGTTCTTC. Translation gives CASSLDQGGGAYNEQFF.